This TCR beta chain emerged from a study of T cell responses to AZD1222 COVID-19 vaccine. Here immunoSEQ multiplex PCR was the method, and the copy in TCRdb shows in-frame clones only, minus some. Among 150,000 or so clones, roughly 90% were seen once, and the ten largest hold more than 3%. The V gene's germline CDR1 is KGHSH and CDR2 LQKENI. The CDR3 sequence is 13 residues long. Trimming shortened V by 9 bases and J by 1 base, and 12 bases separated the two germline ends. The sequence was obtained from an adult in good health. The chain carries TRBV18 and TRBJ1-1; D call uncertain. The source material was peripheral blood, sampled on day 0 of AZD1222 vaccination. The DNA of the CDR3 is TGTGCCAGTCGAAACGGCGGGAACACTGAAGCTTTCTTT. Its protein is CASRNGGNTEAFF.